The 2 T cell receptor beta chains below were found in one sample sequenced in a study of cytomegalovirus exposure and HLA in healthy donors. The PCR used 60 Vbeta and 13 Jbeta primers. Profiling relied on immunoSEQ multiplex PCR, and the TCRdb table lists in-frame clones only, not all of them. Among some 170,000 clones listed, 82% were seen once. Sequenced: PBMCs. The source of these receptors is a girl aged 2 to 9 in good health and CMV-seropositive.

The CDR3 is CASSLSGGTGKVFF. The CDR3 DNA reads TGTGCCAGCAGCTTAAGTGGGGGGACAGGGAAAGTTTTCTTC. The gene calls are TRBV7-8 and TRBJ2-1; 9 bases align to TRBD1. The CDR3 consists of 14 residues. Germline-derived CDR1 and CDR2 are SGHVS and FQNEAQ. V dropped 2 bases and J dropped 16; count of bases not matched to a gene: 12.

This clone was observed a few times. This chain links TRBV14 with TRBJ1-5; 7 bases map to TRBD1. The V gene end was trimmed by 4 bases and the J gene end by 4 bases; junction bases not matched to a gene: 10. The CDR3 spans 16 residues. Per germline, CDR1 SGHDN and CDR2 FVKESK. The CDR3 DNA is TGTGCCAGCAGCCGACCACAGGGGTTTGGTAATCAGCCCCAGCATTTT. It encodes CASSRPQGFGNQPQHF.